The sequence of this TCR beta chain was determined in a study of control samples from healthy donors and cancer patients. TCRdb keeps only in-frame clones here, not all; method: immunoSEQ multiplex PCR. The sample includes about 160,000 clones, less than 95% of them seen just once. The germline CDR1 and CDR2 sequences are SQVTM and ANQGSEA. V was clipped by 4 bases and J by 6 bases, with 10 bases between them. The CDR3 has 11 residues. The rearrangement uses TRBV29-1 and TRBJ2-7; weak D call: TRBD1 (6 bases). The sequence came from a man between 60 and 75 years old with colorectal cancer. Sequencing used PBMCs. CDR3 in DNA: TGCAGCGTTGTGCAGGGGAGCGAGCAGTACTTC. Translating it yields CSVVQGSEQYF.